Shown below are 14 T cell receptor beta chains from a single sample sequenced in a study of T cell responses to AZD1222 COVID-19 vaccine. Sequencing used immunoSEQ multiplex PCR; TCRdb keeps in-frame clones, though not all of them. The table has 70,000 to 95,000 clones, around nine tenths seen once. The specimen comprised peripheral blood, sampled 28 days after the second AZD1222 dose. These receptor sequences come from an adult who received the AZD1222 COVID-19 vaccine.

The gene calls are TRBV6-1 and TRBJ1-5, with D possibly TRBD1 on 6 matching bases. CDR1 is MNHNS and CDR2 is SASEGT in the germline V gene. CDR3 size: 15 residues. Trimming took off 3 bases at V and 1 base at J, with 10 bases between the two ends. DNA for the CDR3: TGTGCCAGCAGTGATAACAGGGCAAGCAATCAGCCCCAGCATTTT. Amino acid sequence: CASSDNRASNQPQHF.

The CDR3: CASSLGGSTDTQYF. CDR3 coding DNA: TGTGCCAGCAGCTTGGGGGGTAGCACAGATACGCAGTATTTT. The rearrangement uses TRBV5-8 and TRBJ2-3; no definite D call. The V end was cut by 0 bases, the J end by 0 bases, with 5 bases between. The CDR3 sequence is 14 residues long. Germline CDR1 SGHTS, CDR2 YDEGEE.

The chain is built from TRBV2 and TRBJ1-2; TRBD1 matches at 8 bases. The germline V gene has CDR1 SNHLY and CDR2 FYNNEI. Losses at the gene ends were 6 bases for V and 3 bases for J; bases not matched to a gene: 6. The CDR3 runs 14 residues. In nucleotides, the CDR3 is TGTGCCAGCAGCCTGACAGGGGCCCACTATGGCTACACCTTC. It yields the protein CASSLTGAHYGYTF.

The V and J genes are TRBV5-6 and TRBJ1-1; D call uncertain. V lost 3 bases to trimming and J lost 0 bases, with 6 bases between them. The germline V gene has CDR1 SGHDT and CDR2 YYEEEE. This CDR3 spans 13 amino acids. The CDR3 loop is CASSSLLNTEAFF. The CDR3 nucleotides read TGTGCCAGCAGCTCCCTTCTGAACACTGAAGCTTTCTTT.

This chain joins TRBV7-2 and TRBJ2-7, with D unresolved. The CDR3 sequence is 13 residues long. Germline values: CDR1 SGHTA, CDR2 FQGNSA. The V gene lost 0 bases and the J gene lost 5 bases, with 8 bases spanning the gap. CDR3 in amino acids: CASSLAGWDEQYF. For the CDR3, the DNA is TGTGCCAGCAGCTTAGCAGGGTGGGACGAGCAGTACTTC.

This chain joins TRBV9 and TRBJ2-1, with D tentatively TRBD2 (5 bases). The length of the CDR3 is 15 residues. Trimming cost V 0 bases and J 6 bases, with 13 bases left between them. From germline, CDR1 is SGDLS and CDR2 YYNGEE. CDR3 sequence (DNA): TGTGCCAGCAGCGTAGTGTCCGCGGGTACCAATGAGCAGTTCTTC. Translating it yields CASSVVSAGTNEQFF.

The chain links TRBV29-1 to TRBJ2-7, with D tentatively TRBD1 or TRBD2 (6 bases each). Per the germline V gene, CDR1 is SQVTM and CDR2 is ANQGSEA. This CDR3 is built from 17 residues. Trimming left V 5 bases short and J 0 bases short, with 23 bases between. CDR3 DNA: TGCAGCGTTACCCCGCTTGGACAGACCGGGAGCTCCTACGAGCAGTACTTC. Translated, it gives CSVTPLGQTGSSYEQYF.

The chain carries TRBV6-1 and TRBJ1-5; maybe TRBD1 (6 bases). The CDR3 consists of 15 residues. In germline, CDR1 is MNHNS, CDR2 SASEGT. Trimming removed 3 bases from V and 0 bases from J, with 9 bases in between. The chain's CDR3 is CASSEGAHSNQPQHF. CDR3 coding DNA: TGTGCCAGCAGTGAGGGGGCCCATAGCAATCAGCCCCAGCATTTT.

The CDR3 nucleotides read TGCGCCAGCAGCCAAGGGCTCGGGGGGGCGTACTACGAGCAGTACTTC. Amino acids: CASSQGLGGAYYEQYF. This chain connects TRBV4-1 to TRBJ2-7; 8 bases agree with TRBD2. The CDR3 totals 16 residues. Looked up from germline, CDR1 is MGHRA and CDR2 is YSYEKL. The V gene end was trimmed by 1 base and the J gene end by 3 bases; junction bases not matched to a gene: 8.

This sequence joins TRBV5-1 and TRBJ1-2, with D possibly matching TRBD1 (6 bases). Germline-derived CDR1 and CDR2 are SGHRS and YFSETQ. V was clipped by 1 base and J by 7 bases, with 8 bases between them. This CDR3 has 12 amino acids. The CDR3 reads CASSLQGSGYTF. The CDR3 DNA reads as TGCGCCAGCAGCTTGCAGGGGTCTGGCTACACCTTC.

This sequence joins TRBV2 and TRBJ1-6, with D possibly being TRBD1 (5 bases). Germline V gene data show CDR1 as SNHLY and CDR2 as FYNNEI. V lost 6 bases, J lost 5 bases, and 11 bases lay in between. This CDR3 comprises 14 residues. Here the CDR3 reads CASSGHLNNSPLHF. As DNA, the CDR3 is TGTGCCAGCAGCGGACACTTAAATAATTCACCCCTCCACTTT. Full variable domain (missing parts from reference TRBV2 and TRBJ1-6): EPEVTQTPSHQVTQMGQEVILRCVPISNHLYFYWYRQILGQKVEFLVSFYNNEISEKSEIFDDQFSVERPDGSNFTLKIRSTKLEDSAMYFCASSGHLNNSPLHFGNGTRLTVT.

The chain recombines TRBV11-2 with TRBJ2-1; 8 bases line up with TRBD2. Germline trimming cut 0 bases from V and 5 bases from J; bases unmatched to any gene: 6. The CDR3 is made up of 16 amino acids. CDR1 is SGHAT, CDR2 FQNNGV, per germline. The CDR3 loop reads CASSLEFGLADNEQFF. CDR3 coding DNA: TGTGCCAGCAGCTTAGAGTTCGGACTAGCTGACAATGAGCAGTTCTTC. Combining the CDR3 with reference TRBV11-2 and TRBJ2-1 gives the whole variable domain EAGVAQSPRYKIIEKRQSVAFWCNPISGHATLYWYQQILGQGPKLLIQFQNNGVVDDSQLPKDRFSAERLKGVDSTLKIQPAKLEDSAVYLCASSLEFGLADNEQFFGPGTRLTVL.

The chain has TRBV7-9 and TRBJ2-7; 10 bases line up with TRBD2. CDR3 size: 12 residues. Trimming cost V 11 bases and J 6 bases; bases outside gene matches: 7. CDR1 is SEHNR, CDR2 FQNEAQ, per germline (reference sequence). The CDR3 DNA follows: TGTGCCGTCACTAGCGGGACCTTCGAGCAGTACTTC. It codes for CAVTSGTFEQYF.

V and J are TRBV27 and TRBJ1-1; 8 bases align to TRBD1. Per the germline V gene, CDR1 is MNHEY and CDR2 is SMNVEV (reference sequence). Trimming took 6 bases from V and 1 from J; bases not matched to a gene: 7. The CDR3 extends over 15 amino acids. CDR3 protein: CASREDRVRNTEAFF. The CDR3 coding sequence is TGTGCCAGCAGGGAGGACAGGGTCCGGAACACTGAAGCTTTCTTT.